This TCR beta chain was recorded in a study of T-cell reconstitution after alpha-beta-depleted transplantation in children. Notes on the study in general: Roughly two months post-transplant, alpha-beta T cells reportedly originated from several hundred graft clones that had expanded.

This CDR3 has 14 residues. Trimming removed 6 bases at V and 4 bases at J, with 14 bases between. Comment on this clonotype: Antigen: not known.

For TCRbeta, the library was prepared with unique molecular identifiers. TCRdb ran MiXCR on the PCR reads and lists one entry per CDR3 protein. The sample records about 580,000 distinct CDR3 sequences, roughly 23% being singletons. This receptor was taken from a boy in the first two years of life who had a stem cell transplant for acute myeloid leukemia, so the T cells may come from the graft donor. Source: PBMCs, mostly from graft donor cells, taken 360 days after TCRalphabeta/CD19-depleted stem cell transplant. V gene TRBV12-3 or TRBV12-4 combines with J gene TRBJ2-3; perhaps D is TRBD1 or TRBD2 (5 bases each). Written as DNA, the CDR3 is TGTGCCAGCAGCCAGGGACCAGGTCCAGATACGCAGTATTTT. Protein product: CASSQGPGPDTQYF.